What follows are 12 T cell receptor beta chains derived from one specimen sequenced in a study of CD4 T cells in relation to SARS-CoV-2 and coronaviruses. No antigen has been identified for these receptors. Some clones are missing from TCRdb's copy, which holds only in-frame ones; the method was immunoSEQ multiplex PCR. The table has 20,000 to 25,000 clones, 65% to 80% seen once. The unexposed donors gave CD4+ T cells in 2011-2018, prior to COVID-19. After roughly ten days of culture, CD4+ T cells were isolated. Sequenced material: CD4+ T cells from PBMCs, cultured in vitro. The origin of the receptors is a human donor in good health.

The chain couples TRBV7-2 to TRBJ1-2; 9 bases align to TRBD1. There are 15 residues in the CDR3. With 5 bases clipped from V and 7 bases from J, the junction kept 11 bases outside the gene matches. The germline gives CDR1 SGHTA, CDR2 FQGNSA. The CDR3: CASSVTPDRGFGYTF. DNA for the CDR3: TGTGCCAGCAGCGTCACCCCCGACAGGGGGTTTGGCTACACCTTC.

The genes are TRBV18 and TRBJ1-2, with D maybe TRBD1 (5 bases). With 8 bases removed from V and 2 bases from J, the gap between germline ends came to 21 bases. The CDR3 is 16 amino acids. Germline values: CDR1 KGHSH, CDR2 LQKENI. This CDR3 reads CASTPSGGAGNYGYTF. The DNA for the CDR3 is TGTGCCAGCACCCCTTCTGGGGGAGCGGGGAACTATGGCTACACCTTC. Looking up the rest from reference TRBV18 and TRBJ1-2 gives the full variable domain: NAGVMQNPRHLVRRRGQEARLRCSPMKGHSHVYWYRQLPEEGLKFMVYLQKENIIDESGMPKERFSAEFPKEGPSILRIQQVVRGDSAAYFCASTPSGGAGNYGYTFGSGTRLTVV.

The chain has TRBV4-3 and TRBJ1-4; D is undetermined. The CDR3 has 15 amino acids. Per germline, CDR1 LGHNA and CDR2 YSLEER. V lost 4 bases, J lost 3 bases, and 12 bases lay in between. This CDR3 is CASSRRLEANEKLFF. The CDR3 region has the DNA TGCGCCAGCAGCCGAAGACTTGAGGCTAATGAAAAACTGTTTTTT.

The V call is TRBV19, the J call TRBJ1-5; D is uncertain. CDR3 length equals 13 residues. The V end was cut by 4 bases, the J end by 6 bases, with 10 bases between. Germline values: CDR1 LNHDA, CDR2 SQIVND (reference sequence). The CDR3 DNA reads TGTGCCAGTAGTACCCAAGGCGGTCAGCCCCAGCATTTT. Its protein product is CASSTQGGQPQHF.

The chain joins TRBV6-5 to TRBJ2-2; D call uncertain. CDR1 is MNHEY, CDR2 SVGAGI, per germline. V was clipped by 7 bases and J by 0 bases, with 12 bases between them. This CDR3 contains 15 residues. The CDR3 region has the DNA TGTGCCAGCACTATGACACACTCGAACACCGGGGAGCTGTTTTTT. It specifies CASTMTHSNTGELFF.

This clone turned up a few times. This chain links TRBV7-3 with TRBJ2-2; no firm D call. Germline lookup yields CDR1 SGHTA and CDR2 FQGTGA. The CDR3 is 14 amino acids. V dropped 0 bases and J dropped 3 bases, with 5 bases sitting between them. The CDR3 DNA reads as TGTGCCAGCAGCTTAACCTTAGACACCGGGGAGCTGTTTTTT. It codes for CASSLTLDTGELFF.

This rearrangement joins TRBV27 to TRBJ2-5; TRBD1 might be the D (5 bases). V was shortened by 3 bases and J by 0 bases, with 8 bases between the two germline ends. Germline V gene sequence: CDR1 MNHEY, CDR2 SMNVEV (reference sequence). This CDR3 region has 14 residues. Written as DNA, the CDR3 is TGTGCCAGCAGTTTCCTAGGGGACCAAGAGACCCAGTACTTC. Translation gives CASSFLGDQETQYF.

The genes are TRBV4-3 and TRBJ1-4, with D perhaps TRBD1 (5 bases). Germline V CDR1 and CDR2: LGHNA, YSLEER. V lost 1 base to trimming and J lost 5 bases, with 11 bases between them. This CDR3 is built from 15 residues. The CDR3 DNA reads as TGCGCCAGCAGCCAAGGAGGCAGGGACAATGAAAAACTGTTTTTT. It codes for CASSQGGRDNEKLFF.

This clone was observed a handful of times. This chain uses TRBV3-1 (or the pseudogene TRBV3-2) with TRBJ2-2, with 8 bases fitting TRBD1. The CDR3 runs to 15 residues. Germline CDR1 and CDR2: LGHDT and YNNKEL (reference sequence). V trimming: 6 bases; J trimming: 1 base; junction bases outside the gene matches: 4. The CDR3 reads CASRRTGLNTGELFF. The CDR3 DNA sequence: TGTGCCAGCAGACGGACAGGGTTGAACACCGGGGAGCTGTTTTTT.

The rearrangement links TRBV11-2 to TRBJ2-1; TRBD2 aligns across 10 bases. The length of the CDR3 is 15 residues. The V segment lost 2 bases and the J segment 6 bases; nucleotides outside the gene matches: 4. Germline assignment: CDR1 SGHAT and CDR2 FQNNGV. The CDR3 is CASSLTLAGTNEQFF. Here the CDR3 DNA reads TGTGCCAGCAGCTTAACACTAGCGGGGACCAATGAGCAGTTCTTC.

The chain joins TRBV4-1 to TRBJ2-7; a weak D match, TRBD1 (6 bases). This CDR3 has 16 amino acids. V lost 0 bases, J lost 5 bases, and 17 bases lay in between. Germline V lookup: CDR1 MGHRA, CDR2 YSYEKL. The DNA of the CDR3 is TGCGCCAGCAGCCAAGAAGGCCCGACAGGAATTCACGAGCAGTACTTC. Its translation: CASSQEGPTGIHEQYF.

The chain links TRBV6-2 or TRBV6-3 to TRBJ1-5, with 11 bases fitting TRBD1. This CDR3 is built from 18 residues. Germline CDR1 MNHEY, CDR2 SVGEGT. V dropped 4 bases and J dropped 0; count of bases not matched to a gene: 8. Here the CDR3 DNA reads TGTGCCAGCAGTTCCCGGACAGGGGGCGGTTATAGCAATCAGCCCCAGCATTTT. Translation gives CASSSRTGGGYSNQPQHF.